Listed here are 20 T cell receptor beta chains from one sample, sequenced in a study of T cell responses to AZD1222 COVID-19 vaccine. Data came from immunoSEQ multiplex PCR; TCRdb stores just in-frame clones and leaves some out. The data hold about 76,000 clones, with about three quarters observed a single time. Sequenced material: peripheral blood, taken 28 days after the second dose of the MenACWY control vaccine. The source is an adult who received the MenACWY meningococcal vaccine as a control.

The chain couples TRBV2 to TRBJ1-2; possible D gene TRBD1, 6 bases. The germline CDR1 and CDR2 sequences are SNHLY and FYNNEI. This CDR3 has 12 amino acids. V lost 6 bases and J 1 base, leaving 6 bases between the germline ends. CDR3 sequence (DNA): TGTGCCAGCAGGGACAGTAACTATGGCTACACCTTC. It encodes CASRDSNYGYTF.

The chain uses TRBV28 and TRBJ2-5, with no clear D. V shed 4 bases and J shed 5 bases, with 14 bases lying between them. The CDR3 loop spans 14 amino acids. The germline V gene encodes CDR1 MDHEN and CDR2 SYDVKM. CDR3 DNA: TGTGCCAGCAGTTCACCGACTGTATTGGAGACCCAGTACTTC. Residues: CASSSPTVLETQYF.

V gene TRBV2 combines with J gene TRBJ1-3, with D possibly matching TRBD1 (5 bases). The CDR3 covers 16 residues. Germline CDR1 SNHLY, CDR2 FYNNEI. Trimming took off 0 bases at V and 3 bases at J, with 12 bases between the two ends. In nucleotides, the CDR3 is TGTGCCAGCAGTGAAGCTTCCCCAGGGTTTGGAAACACCATATATTTT. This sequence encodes CASSEASPGFGNTIYF.

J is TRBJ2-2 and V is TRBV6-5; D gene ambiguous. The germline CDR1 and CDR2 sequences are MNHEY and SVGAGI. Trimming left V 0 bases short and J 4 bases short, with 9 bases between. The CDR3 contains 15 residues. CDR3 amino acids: CASSYSRLFTGELFF. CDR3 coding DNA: TGTGCCAGCAGTTACTCGAGGCTATTCACCGGGGAGCTGTTTTTT.

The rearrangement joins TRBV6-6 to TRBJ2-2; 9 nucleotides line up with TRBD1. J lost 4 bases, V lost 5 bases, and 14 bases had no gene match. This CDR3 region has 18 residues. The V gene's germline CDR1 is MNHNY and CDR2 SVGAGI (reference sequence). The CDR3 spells CASSLGTGSASFTGELFF. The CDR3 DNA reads TGTGCCAGCAGTCTCGGGACAGGGTCCGCCAGCTTCACCGGGGAGCTGTTTTTT.

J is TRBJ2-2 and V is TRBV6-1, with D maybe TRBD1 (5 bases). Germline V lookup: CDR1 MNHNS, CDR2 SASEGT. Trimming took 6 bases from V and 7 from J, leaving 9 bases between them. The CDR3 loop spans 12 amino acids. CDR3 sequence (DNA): TGTGCCAGCAGCCCCAGGGACGGGGAGCTGTTTTTT. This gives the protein CASSPRDGELFF.

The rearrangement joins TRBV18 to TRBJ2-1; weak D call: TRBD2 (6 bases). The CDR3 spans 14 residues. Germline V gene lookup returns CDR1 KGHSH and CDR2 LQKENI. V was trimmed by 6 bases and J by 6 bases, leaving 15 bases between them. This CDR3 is CASSWGVAVNEQFF. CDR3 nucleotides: TGTGCCAGCTCCTGGGGGGTCGCCGTCAATGAGCAGTTCTTC.

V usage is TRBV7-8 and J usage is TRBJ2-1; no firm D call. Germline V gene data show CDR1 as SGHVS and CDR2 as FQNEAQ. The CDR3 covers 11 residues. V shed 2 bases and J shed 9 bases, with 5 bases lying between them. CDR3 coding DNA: TGTGCCAGCAGCTTATCTGGTGAGCAGTTCTTC. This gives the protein CASSLSGEQFF. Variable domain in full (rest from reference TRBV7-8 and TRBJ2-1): GAGVSQSPRYKVAKRGQDVALRCDPISGHVSLFWYQQALGQGPEFLTYFQNEAQLDKSGLPSDRFFAERPEGSVSTLKIQRTQQEDSAVYLCASSLSGEQFFGPGTRLTVL.

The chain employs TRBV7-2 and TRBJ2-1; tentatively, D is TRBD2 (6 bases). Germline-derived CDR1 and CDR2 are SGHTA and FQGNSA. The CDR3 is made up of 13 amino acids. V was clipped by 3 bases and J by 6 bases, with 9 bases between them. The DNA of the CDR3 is TGTGCCAGCAGCTTTTTAGCGGCCAATGAGCAGTTCTTC. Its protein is CASSFLAANEQFF.

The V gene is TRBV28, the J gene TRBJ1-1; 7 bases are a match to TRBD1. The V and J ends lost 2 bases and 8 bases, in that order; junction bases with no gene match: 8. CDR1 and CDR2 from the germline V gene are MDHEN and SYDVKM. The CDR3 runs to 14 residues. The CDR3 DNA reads TGTGCCAGCAGTTTAGGGACAGCGGGCCGGGAAGCTTTCTTT. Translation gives CASSLGTAGREAFF.

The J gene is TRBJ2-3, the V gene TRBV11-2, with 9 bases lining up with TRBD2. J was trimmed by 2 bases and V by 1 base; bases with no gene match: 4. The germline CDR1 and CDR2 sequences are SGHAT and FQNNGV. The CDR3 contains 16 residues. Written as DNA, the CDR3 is TGTGCCAGCAGCTTAGGACGACTAGCGGCCACAGATACGCAGTATTTT. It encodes CASSLGRLAATDTQYF.

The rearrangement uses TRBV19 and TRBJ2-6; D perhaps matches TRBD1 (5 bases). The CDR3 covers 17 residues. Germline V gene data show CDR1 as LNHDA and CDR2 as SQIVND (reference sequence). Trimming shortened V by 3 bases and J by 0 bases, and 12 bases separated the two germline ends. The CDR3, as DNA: TGTGCCAGTAGTATGGCAGGGTCCTCCTCTGGGGCCAACGTCCTGACTTTC. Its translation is CASSMAGSSSGANVLTF.

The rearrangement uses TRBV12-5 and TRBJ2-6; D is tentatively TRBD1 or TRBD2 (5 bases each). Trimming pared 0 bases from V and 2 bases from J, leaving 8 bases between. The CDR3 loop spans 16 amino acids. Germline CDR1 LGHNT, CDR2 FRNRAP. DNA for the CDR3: TGTGCTAGTGGTTTGGTACGAGGGGCTGGGGCCAACGTCCTGACTTTC. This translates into CASGLVRGAGANVLTF. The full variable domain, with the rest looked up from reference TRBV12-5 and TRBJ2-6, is DARVTQTPRHKVTEMGQEVTMRCQPILGHNTVFWYRQTMMQGLELLAYFRNRAPLDDSGMPKDRFSAEMPDATLATLKIQPSEPRDSAVYFCASGLVRGAGANVLTFGAGSRLTVL.

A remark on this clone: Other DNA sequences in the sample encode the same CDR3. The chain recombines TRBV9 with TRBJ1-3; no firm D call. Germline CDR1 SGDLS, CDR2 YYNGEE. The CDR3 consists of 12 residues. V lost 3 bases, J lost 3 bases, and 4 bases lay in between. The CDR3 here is CASSGDGNTIYF. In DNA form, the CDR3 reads TGTGCCAGCAGCGGCGATGGAAACACCATATATTTT.

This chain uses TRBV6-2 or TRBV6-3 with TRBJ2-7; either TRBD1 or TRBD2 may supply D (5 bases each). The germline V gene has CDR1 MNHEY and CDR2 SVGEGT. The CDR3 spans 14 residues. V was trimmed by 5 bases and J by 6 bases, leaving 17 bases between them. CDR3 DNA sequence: TGTGCCAGCAGTCCCCCGACAGAGGGGCTCGAGCAGTACTTC. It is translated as CASSPPTEGLEQYF.

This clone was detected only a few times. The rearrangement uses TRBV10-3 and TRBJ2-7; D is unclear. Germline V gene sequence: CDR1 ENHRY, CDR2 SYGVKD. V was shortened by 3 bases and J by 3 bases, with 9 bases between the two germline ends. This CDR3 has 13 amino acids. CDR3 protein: CAISDPVVYEQYF. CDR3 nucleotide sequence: TGTGCCATCAGTGATCCGGTTGTCTACGAGCAGTACTTC.

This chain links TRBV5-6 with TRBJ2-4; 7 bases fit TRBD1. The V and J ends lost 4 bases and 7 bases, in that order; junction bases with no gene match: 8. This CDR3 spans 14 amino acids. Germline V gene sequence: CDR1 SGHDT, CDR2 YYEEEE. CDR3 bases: TGTGCCAGCAGCCGACAGGGATTGCGGAACATTCAGTACTTC. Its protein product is CASSRQGLRNIQYF.

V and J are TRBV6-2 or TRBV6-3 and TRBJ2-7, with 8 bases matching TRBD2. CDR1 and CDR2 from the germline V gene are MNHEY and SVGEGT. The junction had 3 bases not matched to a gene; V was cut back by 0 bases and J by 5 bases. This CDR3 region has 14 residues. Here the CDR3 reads CASSYSRTSNEQYF. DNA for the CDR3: TGTGCCAGCAGTTACTCGCGGACTAGCAACGAGCAGTACTTC.

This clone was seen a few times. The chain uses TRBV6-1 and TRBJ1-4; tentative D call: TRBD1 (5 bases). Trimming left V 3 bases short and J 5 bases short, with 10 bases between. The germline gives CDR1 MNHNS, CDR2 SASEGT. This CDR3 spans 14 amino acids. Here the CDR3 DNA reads TGTGCCAGCAGTGACAGGGAGGGAAATGAAAAACTGTTTTTT. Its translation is CASSDREGNEKLFF.

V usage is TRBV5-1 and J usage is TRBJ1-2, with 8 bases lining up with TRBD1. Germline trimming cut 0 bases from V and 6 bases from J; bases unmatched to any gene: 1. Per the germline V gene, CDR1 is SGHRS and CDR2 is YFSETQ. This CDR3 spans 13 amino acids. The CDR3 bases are TGCGCCAGCAGCTTGGGACAGGGGAATGGCTACACCTTC. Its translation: CASSLGQGNGYTF.